Each of the 14 T cell receptor beta chains below was sequenced from the same sample in a study of spatial heterogeneity in lung cancer. TCRdb reprocessed the 5' RACE reads with MiXCR, giving one entry per CDR3 protein. The sample contains approximately 49,000 distinct CDR3 sequences, approximately 5% of which appear only once. The time point was: sample taken at primary tumor resection. Unsorted whole RNA from tumor, nontumor lung or frozen PBMC underwent sequencing. Material: PBMCs, obtained at surgery. The receptor set was obtained from a male donor with early-stage non-small cell lung cancer.

This clonotype occurred many times. The chain has TRBV13 and TRBJ2-3; D gene uncertain. The ends were cut back, 1 base at V and 0 bases at J, with 11 bases in the middle. The CDR3 contains 16 residues. CDR1 and CDR2 from the germline V gene are PRHDT and FYEKMQ (reference sequence). CDR3 DNA sequence: TGTGCCAGCAGCTTAGAATCGCGGTCTAGCACAGATACGCAGTATTTT. Translating it yields CASSLESRSSTDTQYF.

This clonotype was detected only a few times. This chain joins TRBV13 and TRBJ2-3; 8 bases agree with TRBD2. Trimming took 4 bases from V and 0 from J; bases not matched to a gene: 6. The CDR3 contains 16 residues. The germline gives CDR1 PRHDT, CDR2 FYEKMQ (reference sequence). In DNA form, the CDR3 reads TGTGCCAGCAGCTCGCTTAGCGGGAAAAGCACAGATACGCAGTATTTT. Amino acid sequence: CASSSLSGKSTDTQYF.

This clonotype was found many times. This chain links TRBV4-3 with TRBJ2-1, with 14 bases aligning to TRBD2. This CDR3 contains 17 residues. Germline lookup yields CDR1 LGHNA and CDR2 YSLEER. V gave up 0 bases and J gave up 5 bases; unmatched junction bases: 3. The CDR3: CASSQDRGLAGDNEQFF. DNA of the CDR3: TGCGCCAGCAGCCAAGATAGGGGACTAGCGGGGGACAATGAGCAGTTCTTC.

This clonotype was counted ten times or more. The chain recombines TRBV7-2 with TRBJ2-7; 9 bases are a match to TRBD2. Trimming at V came to 1 base and at J to 6 bases, leaving 4 bases not matched to a gene. Germline CDR1 reads SGHTA; CDR2 reads FQGNSA. The CDR3 is 14 residues long. CDR3 in DNA: TGTGCCAGCAGCTTAGGGGGTAGCGGGAGCGAGCAGTACTTC. This sequence encodes CASSLGGSGSEQYF.

This clonotype came up many times. The V and J genes are TRBV9 and TRBJ2-5; D is perhaps TRBD2 (6 bases). Per the germline V gene, CDR1 is SGDLS and CDR2 is YYNGEE. The V and J ends lost 4 bases and 2 bases respectively, with 18 bases between them. This CDR3 has 16 residues. The CDR3 here is CASSPTAYGGQETQYF. In DNA, the CDR3 is TGTGCCAGCAGCCCGACCGCGTACGGGGGTCAAGAGACCCAGTACTTC.

The chain carries TRBV6-1 and TRBJ2-3; 10 bases align to TRBD2. CDR1 is MNHNS and CDR2 is SASEGT in the germline V gene. This CDR3 spans 17 amino acids. The ends lost 1 base at V and 5 bases at J; junction bases unmatched: 9. The CDR3 reads CASSEGMGLAGEDTQYF. CDR3 sequence (DNA): TGTGCCAGCAGTGAAGGGATGGGGCTAGCGGGAGAAGATACGCAGTATTTT.

Many counts were recorded for this clonotype. This chain links TRBV29-1 with TRBJ2-3; no clear D gene. This CDR3 has 13 residues. V was clipped by 2 bases and J by 3 bases, with 9 bases between them. Looked up from germline, CDR1 is SQVTM and CDR2 is ANQGSEA. The CDR3: CSVELSGTDTQYF. Written as DNA, the CDR3 is TGCAGCGTTGAATTGTCCGGGACAGATACGCAGTATTTT.

At least ten counts were recorded for this clonotype. This chain uses TRBV19 with TRBJ1-5; a possible D gene is TRBD1 (5 bases). Trimming cost V 11 bases and J 4 bases, with 15 bases left between them. The CDR3 length is 13 residues. Per the germline V gene, CDR1 is LNHDA and CDR2 is SQIVND (reference sequence). In nucleotides, the CDR3 is TGTGCCGGCTCGGCGGGGGTGAATCAGCCCCAGCATTTT. Translating gives CAGSAGVNQPQHF.

This clonotype has at least ten counts. This sequence joins TRBV7-9 and TRBJ1-6, with D tentatively TRBD1 (6 bases). CDR1 SEHNR and CDR2 FQNEAQ come from the germline V gene (reference sequence). With 2 bases removed from V and 5 bases from J, the gap between germline ends came to 13 bases. The CDR3 totals 16 residues. CDR3: CASSLTTPGDNSPLHF. CDR3 nucleotide sequence: TGTGCCAGCAGCTTAACTACTCCAGGGGATAATTCACCCCTCCACTTT.

This clonotype has at least ten counts. This chain joins TRBV10-3 and TRBJ2-5, with TRBD1 matching 8 bases. Germline trimming cut 6 bases from V and 4 bases from J; bases unmatched to any gene: 4. This CDR3 has 13 amino acids. The germline V gene has CDR1 ENHRY and CDR2 SYGVKD. CDR3 nucleotides: TGTGCCATCAGAGGACAGGGAGTAGAGACCCAGTACTTC. Protein product: CAIRGQGVETQYF.

This clonotype was observed at least ten times. The CDR3 DNA reads as TGTGCCAGCAGCCCCCAAGCGGGAGAGCTCTACGAGCAGTACTTC. This codes for CASSPQAGELYEQYF. This sequence joins TRBV9 and TRBJ2-7; 8 bases map to TRBD2. After removal of 4 bases from V and 3 bases from J, the junction contained 9 bases not matched to a gene. This CDR3 has 15 amino acids. In germline, CDR1 is SGDLS, CDR2 YYNGEE.

This clonotype was detected ten times or more. The genes are TRBV29-1 and TRBJ2-5, with a possible D match to TRBD2 (5 bases). This CDR3 has 13 amino acids. V was clipped by 5 bases and J by 5 bases, with 15 bases between them. The germline V gene encodes CDR1 SQVTM and CDR2 ANQGSEA. The CDR3 region is CSVSGTQGETQYF. CDR3 sequence (DNA): TGCAGCGTTAGCGGAACTCAAGGCGAGACCCAGTACTTC.

This clonotype has ten or more counts. The rearrangement joins TRBV19 to TRBJ1-5; 8 nucleotides match TRBD1. CDR3 length: 16 residues. Trimming at V came to 5 bases and at J to 4 bases, leaving 10 bases not matched to a gene. The germline V gene has CDR1 LNHDA and CDR2 SQIVND (reference sequence). The CDR3 region has the DNA TGTGCCAGTAGTCACCGGACAGGGAGAATTAATCAGCCCCAGCATTTT. Residues: CASSHRTGRINQPQHF.

The rearrangement uses TRBV28 and TRBJ2-2; 8 bases fit TRBD1. CDR1 is MDHEN, CDR2 SYDVKM, per germline. This CDR3 has 18 amino acids. Trimming cost V 6 bases and J 1 base; bases outside gene matches: 13. The CDR3 coding sequence is TGTGCCAGCAGCTACATTTCCGGGACAGGCCTGAACACCGGGGAGCTGTTTTTT. This gives the protein CASSYISGTGLNTGELFF.